The TCR beta chain described here comes from a study of T-cell memory formation after mild COVID-19. Turning to the study itself: Largely, the TCR clusters proved donor specific.

CDR1 is KGHDR and CDR2 is SFDVKD in the germline V gene. V lost 3 bases and J 3 bases, leaving 11 bases between the germline ends. CDR3 size: 15 residues. This clonotype was seen only a few times. Its matching antigen is unknown. Regarding the study as a whole: Still unconfirmed is whether the second-wave clones peaking on day 37 recognized SARS-CoV-2. Clones that contracted from day 15 to 85 had balanced CD4/CD8; later expanders were CD4+ biased.

5'RACE with constant-segment primers yielded barcoded, UMI-tagged TCR alpha and TCR beta cDNA libraries. MiXCR, applied by TCRdb to the 5' RACE reads, yields one record per CDR3 protein. Here the sample spans about 200,000 distinct CDR3 sequences, about 17% being singletons. The TCR originated in an adult woman who had mild COVID-19 (a few samples of this study predate the infection). Cell type and time point are not known. Sequenced: PBMCs or a T cell subset sorted from them (not recorded which). V and J are TRBV24-1 and TRBJ1-5, with a weak D call TRBD1 (6 bases). CDR3 coding DNA: TGTGCCACCAGTGATCCCCGGGACACCAATCAGCCCCAGCATTTT. Translation: CATSDPRDTNQPQHF.